The next 11 T cell receptor beta chains were all read from a single sample in a study of cytomegalovirus exposure and HLA in healthy donors. Data came from immunoSEQ multiplex PCR; TCRdb stores just in-frame clones and leaves some out. The sample lists around 180,000 clones; 86% were seen once. Input material: PBMCs. These receptors were collected from a woman aged 18 to 35 in good health and CMV-seronegative.

This clone was found once. The chain has TRBV7-9 and TRBJ2-2; 11 nucleotides agree with TRBD2. CDR1 and CDR2 from the germline V gene are SEHNR and FQNEAQ (reference sequence). This CDR3 has 15 residues. J gave up 7 bases and V 5 bases, and 6 bases lay outside the gene matches. The DNA for the CDR3 is TGTGCCAGCAGCCAAACTAGCGGGAGTGGCGGGGAGCTGTTTTTT. This translates into CASSQTSGSGGELFF.

Only one count was recorded for this clone. The chain employs TRBV7-8 and TRBJ1-2; 7 bases match TRBD1. Germline CDR1 reads SGHVS; CDR2 reads FQNEAQ. This CDR3 is 16 amino acids long. V shed 5 bases and J 6 bases; nucleotides not matched to a gene: 15. The CDR3 region is CASSPAGGGQSHGYTF. CDR3 DNA sequence: TGTGCCAGCAGCCCCGCCGGGGGGGGACAGAGCCATGGCTACACCTTC. Using reference TRBV7-8 and TRBJ1-2 for the parts outside the CDR3, the full variable domain is GAGVSQSPRYKVAKRGQDVALRCDPISGHVSLFWYQQALGQGPEFLTYFQNEAQLDKSGLPSDRFFAERPEGSVSTLKIQRTQQEDSAVYLCASSPAGGGQSHGYTFGSGTRLTVV.

The chain combines TRBV5-1 with TRBJ1-5; unclear D gene. Trimming took 0 bases from V and 4 from J, leaving 8 bases between them. The CDR3 length is 14 residues. Germline V CDR1 and CDR2: SGHRS, YFSETQ. The CDR3 is CASSLAGDNQPQHF. In nucleotides, the CDR3 is TGCGCCAGCAGCTTGGCCGGAGATAATCAGCCCCAGCATTTT.

The V call is TRBV5-1, the J call TRBJ1-2; 9 bases agree with TRBD1. J was trimmed by 7 bases and V by 3 bases; bases with no gene match: 7. Looked up from germline, CDR1 is SGHRS and CDR2 is YFSETQ. The CDR3 extends over 14 amino acids. The CDR3 DNA sequence: TGCGCCAGCAGCTGGGACAGGGAGATAAGTGGCTACACCTTC. Protein product: CASSWDREISGYTF.

The chain joins TRBV5-1 to TRBJ1-1, with D maybe TRBD1 (5 bases). The CDR3 contains 12 residues. Trimming removed 5 bases at V and 5 bases at J, with 10 bases between. CDR1 is SGHRS, CDR2 YFSETQ, per germline. DNA of the CDR3: TGCGCCAGCAGGGAAGGGGATACTGAAGCTTTCTTT. Encoded protein: CASREGDTEAFF.

J is TRBJ2-2 and V is TRBV5-4, with 14 bases lining up with TRBD2. CDR3 size: 18 residues. Per the germline V gene, CDR1 is SGHNT and CDR2 is YYREEE (reference sequence). Trimming at V came to 4 bases and at J to 5 bases, leaving 10 bases not matched to a gene. For the CDR3, the DNA is TGTGCCAGCAGCCCAGGGACTAGCGGGAGCATGGGAACCGGGGAGCTGTTTTTT. Its protein product is CASSPGTSGSMGTGELFF.

The J gene is TRBJ2-1, the V gene TRBV18, with TRBD2 matching over 12 bases. The germline V gene has CDR1 KGHSH and CDR2 LQKENI. J lost 9 bases, V lost 3 bases, and 18 bases had no gene match. This CDR3 is built from 19 residues. The CDR3 sequence: CASSPVRQGPSGRAPEQFF. The CDR3 coding sequence is TGTGCCAGCTCACCGGTAAGACAGGGACCTAGCGGGAGGGCCCCTGAGCAGTTCTTC.

The chain employs TRBV19 and TRBJ2-4, with 8 bases aligning to TRBD1. Germline CDR1 LNHDA, CDR2 SQIVND (reference sequence). This CDR3 has 15 amino acids. V lost 5 bases and J lost 8; bases outside the gene matches: 11. The CDR3 protein is CASSSRTGRMDIQYF. CDR3 DNA sequence: TGTGCCAGTAGTTCCCGGACAGGGAGAATGGACATTCAGTACTTC.

The chain carries TRBV5-8 and TRBJ2-7; D may be TRBD2 (6 bases). Trimming took 5 bases from V and 6 from J, leaving 18 bases between them. The CDR3 is 14 amino acids. The germline CDR1 and CDR2 sequences are SGHTS and YDEGEE. Written as DNA, the CDR3 is TGTGCCAGCAGGGTCCGGGGGACGATGGGCGAGCAGTACTTC. As protein: CASRVRGTMGEQYF.

V is TRBV7-9 and J is TRBJ1-1; D gene unclear. There are 14 residues in the CDR3. Germline lookup yields CDR1 SEHNR and CDR2 FQNEAQ (reference sequence). Trimming took off 1 base at V and 8 bases at J, with 14 bases between the two ends. In DNA, the CDR3 is TGTGCCAGCAGCTTAGGAGGGTCCGGGGAGGAAGCTTTCTTT. Translated, it gives CASSLGGSGEEAFF.

The gene calls are TRBV15 and TRBJ2-7; maybe TRBD1 (6 bases). Per germline, CDR1 LNHNV and CDR2 YYDKDF (reference sequence). Trimming removed 5 bases from V and 2 bases from J, with 13 bases in between. This CDR3 spans 14 amino acids. The CDR3 is CATSWSGQTYEQYF. CDR3 nucleotides: TGTGCCACCAGCTGGAGTGGACAGACCTACGAGCAGTACTTC.